This T cell receptor (beta chain) was sequenced in a study of regulatory T cells in long-lasting Graves disease. Germline-derived CDR1 and CDR2 are MGHRA and YSYEKL. Losses at the gene ends were 2 bases for V and 4 bases for J; bases not matched to a gene: 2. The CDR3 is 16 residues long. The authors built TCR beta libraries using iRepertoire HTBI primers and Arm-PCR of CDR3 regions. TCRdb passed the multiplex PCR reads through MiXCR, listing each CDR3 protein once. The sample carries 560,000 or so distinct CDR3 sequences, roughly 16% recorded once. Time point meaning: newly diagnosed GD, antithyroid drugs for less than 3 months. From PBMCs, RNA was extracted and then used to make the TCR library. This clonotype was detected a few times. These data were also filed under a second study, of T cells in Graves' hyperthyroidism and ophthalmopathy. This second study notes: A lack of ophthalmopathy progression within 18 months defined stable Graves' hyperthyroidism.

This specimen was peripheral blood mononuclear cells (PBMCs), taken at new diagnosis, from a patient treated with antithyroid drugs. This clonotype was sampled from a man aged 18 to 29 with Graves disease. This rearrangement joins TRBV4-1 to TRBJ1-6, with TRBD1 matching 10 bases. The CDR3 sequence is CASSQRTGGYNSPLHF. CDR3 bases: TGCGCCAGCAGCCAAAGGACAGGGGGTTATAATTCACCCCTCCACTTT.